The rows below give T cell receptor beta chains drawn from one sample of a study of T cells after yellow fever vaccination. MiXCR, applied by TCRdb to the 5' RACE reads, yields one record per CDR3 protein. Here the sample spans 400,000 to 650,000 distinct CDR3 sequences, roughly a fifth being singletons. Sample: PBMCs, taken 21 days after the first yellow fever vaccination. These receptors all stem from a man aged 18 to 29 who received the YFV17D yellow fever vaccine. CDR3s include the opening cysteine and the closing phenylalanine or tryptophan. A D gene is named only where the DNA matches it firmly. Size is stated for part of the rows, as once, few or many counts, or as a class when the clone is expanded.

clone size,D gene,J gene,V gene,CDR3 DNA,CDR3 protein
.,.,TRBJ2-5,TRBV6-5,TGTGCCAGCAGTTACTTGGGGGTTCAATACTTC,CASSYLGVQYF
few,.,TRBJ2-2,TRBV5-1,TGCGCCAGCAGCTATTTGGGGAGTGAGCTGTTTTTT,CASSYLGSELFF
.,TRBD2,TRBJ2-3,TRBV29-1,TGCAGCGTCCTCCCCCTAGCGGACCAAGGTAGCACAGATACGCAGTATTTT,CSVLPLADQGSTDTQYF
.,.,TRBJ1-4,TRBV12-3/TRBV12-4,TGTGCCAGCTCCCAGCCCCCAGGGCGAAAACTGTTTTTT,CASSQPPGRKLFF
.,TRBD1,TRBJ1-6,TRBV12-3/TRBV12-4,TGTGCCAGCAGTTTATCACAGGGGGAATCACCCCTCCACTTT,CASSLSQGESPLHF
few,.,TRBJ2-7,TRBV7-2,TGTGCCAGCAGCTCATCGGGAAACTACGAGCAGTACTTC,CASSSSGNYEQYF
few,TRBD2,TRBJ2-7,TRBV7-2,TGTGCCAGCAGCTTACTAGCGGGGGATTACGAGCAGTACTTC,CASSLLAGDYEQYF
many,.,TRBJ2-5,TRBV29-1,TGCAGCGTTAGAGAGGGCGTAGTGGAGACCCAGTACTTC,CSVREGVVETQYF
.,.,TRBJ2-1,TRBV7-2,TGTGCCAGCAGCGCGTCTCTAGCGAATGAGCAGTTCTTC,CASSASLANEQFF
once,.,TRBJ2-3,TRBV9,TGTGCCAGCAGCTCCCGACAGGGCGGGAACACAGATACGCAGTATTTT,CASSSRQGGNTDTQYF
.,.,TRBJ1-3,TRBV9,TGTGCCAGCAGCCTGGGTTGGATCGGAAACACCATATATTTT,CASSLGWIGNTIYF
once,.,TRBJ1-1,TRBV13,TGTGCCAGCAGCTTAGGCTATAGGATGGGGGTTGAAGCTTTCTTT,CASSLGYRMGVEAFF
.,.,TRBJ2-7,TRBV20-1,TGCAGTGCTAGGGTCCTTAGAGGCTCCGAAGCCTACGAGCAGTACTTC,CSARVLRGSEAYEQYF
.,TRBD1,TRBJ2-7,TRBV29-1,TGCAGCGTGGGGGACAGGGGCTACGAGCAGTACTTC,CSVGDRGYEQYF
few,TRBD1,TRBJ1-6,TRBV4-3,TGCGCCAGCAGCCAAGACCGACAGGGGGTTTCCTATAATTCACCCCTCCACTTT,CASSQDRQGVSYNSPLHF
few,.,TRBJ1-2,TRBV29-1,TGCAGCGTTGCTAGTGGGCTTGACTATGGCTACACCTTC,CSVASGLDYGYTF